This T cell receptor (beta chain) stems from a study of blood T cell repertoires in COVID-19 (dated by TCRdb to the early 2020s). About the study as a whole: The collaborator samples originated in the United States, Italy and Spain and spanned the acute and convalescent phases of COVID-19. Samples were obtained from the ongoing ImmuneRACE study (first 160 participants) and from 950 to 1,500 subjects provided by 6 global collaborators. The prospective study material was composed of cDNA or gDNA derived from T cells, B-cell-depleted T cells, or PBMCs. Where HLA class I and class II types were available, the types were taken from metadata supplied by the sample provider, not from assay-based typing. The repertoires were released in a freely available public database meant as a resource for research on the immune response to SARS-CoV-2. Sample metadata almost always included a de-identified subject ID, COVID-19 status, age in years and sex. Deeply sampled blood TCRbeta repertoires from subjects exposed to, actively infected with, or recovered from COVID-19 were included in the dataset.

Whole blood was collected in K2EDTA tubes by collaborating institutions according to the institutions' own protocols. For TCRbeta analysis, collaborator samples were shipped as frozen whole blood, as isolated PBMCs, or as DNA extracted from either sample type. Turning to this clone: Its specific antigen is unknown. No base qualities exist here, and no much larger clone lies one base off it.

Reading from cysteine to phenylalanine, the CDR3 counts 16 amino acids. Of the read, only the CDR3 DNA is kept; its 48 bases are in frame from base 1. V is reduced by 1 base and J by 2 bases, leaving a spacing of 14 bases between them. CDR1 and CDR2 were assigned from the germline V gene as SGHDN and FVKESK. Overall results and qualifications from the work: The quantity of clinical and demographic metadata differed by source and by participant and was supplied without curation.

The immunoSEQ Assay, a bias-controlled multiplex PCR, was used to amplify TCRbeta CDR3 regions from genomic DNA. The study's processing was this. Nucleated cell counts per sample were estimated from amplification of reference gene primers within the assay. To quantify the absolute abundance of each unique TCRbeta CDR3 rearrangement, sequence reads were collapsed and filtered. For each sample, productive Simpson clonality was calculated as the square root of Simpson's diversity index across productive rearrangements. The table comes from immuneACCESS by way of TCRdb, which keeps in-frame sequences with V and J called. Part of the clones is missing from these tables; in studies checked, under half for an unresolved V gene and the rest for unknown reasons. V and J calls and clone size follow that table, whereas D and trimming were derived from the DNA. Here the sample has some 59,000 clones; approximately 90% occur a single time. Of the sample, about 4% is held by the ten largest clones.

Recombination connected TRBV14 to TRBJ2-5; TRBD2 is perhaps the D gene, given 7 matching bases. The origin of this receptor is a man in his fifties or sixties with acute or convalescent COVID-19. The sample taken for sequencing was peripheral blood. The sequenced DNA is TGTGCCAGCAGCCAAGCTGCGGGGGCTATGCAAGAGACCCAGTACTTC. Its coded protein is CASSQAAGAMQETQYF.